A single TCR beta chain is shown here with its context. Its antigen is not identified. The data belong to a study of cytomegalovirus exposure and HLA in healthy donors. PCR used 60 Vbeta primers and 13 Jbeta primers. Data came from immunoSEQ multiplex PCR; TCRdb stores just in-frame clones and leaves some out. Among 150,000 to 200,000 clones listed, around 81% were seen once. Those who donated were healthy bone marrow donors. V lost 2 bases, J lost 10 bases, and 17 bases lay in between. Germline lookup yields CDR1 GTSNPN and CDR2 SVGIG (reference sequence). The CDR3 contains 13 residues. Findings of the study overall: Later findings reportedly placed an Asian-associated ancestry cluster below the roughly 660-donor mean for N-insertions.

Material: PBMCs. The TCR originated in a young man in good health and CMV-seronegative. This chain connects TRBV30 to TRBJ1-1; no clear D gene. The CDR3 is CAWSHTGLTAAFF. CDR3 sequence (DNA): TGTGCCTGGAGTCATACCGGTCTCACAGCAGCTTTCTTT.